The present entry profiles one T cell receptor beta chain with its context. Per the original methods: Estimation of nucleated cell counts relied on the amplification of reference gene primers. The table came from immunoSEQ multiplex PCR; TCRdb's copy has only in-frame clones and leaves some out. The V and J calls and clone size come from that table; D and trimming were worked out from the DNA. Here the sample spans tens of thousands of clones, 70% to 90% being singletons. The germline gives CDR1 SNHLY, CDR2 FYNNEI. V shed 9 bases and J 2 bases; nucleotides not matched to a gene: 4. The CDR3 consists of 13 residues. This entry is derived from a study of blood T cell repertoires in COVID-19. Across the whole study: Donors in the United States, Italy and Spain gave samples during acute or convalescent COVID-19. T cells, B-cell-depleted T cells, or PBMCs provided the cDNA or gDNA that served as material.

What was sequenced was peripheral blood. The chain has TRBV2 and TRBJ2-7; TRBD2 matches at 10 bases. The sequence was collected from a human donor in a cohort sampled during active COVID-19. CDR3: CASWTSGTYEQYF. CDR3 sequence (DNA): TGTGCCAGTTGGACTAGCGGTACCTACGAGCAGTACTTC.